This TCR beta chain was found in a study of T cell clonotyping in hematopoietic cell transplantation. Study conclusions and caveats: After transplant, recipient diversity fell while pathologically expanded clonotypes grew through day 180.

This clone was detected only a few times. What it binds is unknown. The table came from immunoSEQ multiplex PCR; TCRdb's copy has only in-frame clones and leaves some out. The sample yields about 69,000 clones, 94% seen once. The germline V gene encodes CDR1 MNHNY and CDR2 SVGAGI (reference sequence). After removal of 0 bases from V and 1 base from J, the junction contained 2 bases not matched to a gene. The CDR3 is 15 residues long. The specimen sequenced was peripheral blood mononuclear cells. The clonotype was recovered from a man between 45 and 60 years old in good health. Some clones in this sample may be carry-over from other donors' samples. This chain uses TRBV6-6 with TRBJ2-7; 8 bases line up with TRBD2. CDR3 sequence: CASSYSGTSSYEQYF. The CDR3 DNA is TGTGCCAGCAGTTACTCCGGGACTAGTTCCTACGAGCAGTACTTC.